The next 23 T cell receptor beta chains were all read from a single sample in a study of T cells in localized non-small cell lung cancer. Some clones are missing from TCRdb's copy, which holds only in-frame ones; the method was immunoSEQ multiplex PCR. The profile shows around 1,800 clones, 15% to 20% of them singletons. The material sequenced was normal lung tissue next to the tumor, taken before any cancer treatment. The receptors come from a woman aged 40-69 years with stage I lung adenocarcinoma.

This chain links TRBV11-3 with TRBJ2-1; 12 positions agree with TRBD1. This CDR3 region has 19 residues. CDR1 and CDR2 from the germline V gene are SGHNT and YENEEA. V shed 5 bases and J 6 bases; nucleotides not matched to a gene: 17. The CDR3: CASSKGQGAIGVRGNEQFF. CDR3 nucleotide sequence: TGTGCCAGCAGCAAGGGACAGGGGGCAATTGGGGTTCGGGGCAATGAGCAGTTCTTC.

The CDR3 sequence: CASSEWEGMSSYNEQFF. For the CDR3, the DNA is TGTGCCAGCAGTGAATGGGAGGGGATGTCATCCTACAATGAGCAGTTCTTC. This rearrangement joins TRBV25-1 to TRBJ2-1, with 7 bases fitting TRBD2. The length of the CDR3 is 17 residues. Germline CDR1 reads MGHDK; CDR2 reads SYGVNS. V was clipped by 1 base and J by 1 base; unmatched bases: 7.

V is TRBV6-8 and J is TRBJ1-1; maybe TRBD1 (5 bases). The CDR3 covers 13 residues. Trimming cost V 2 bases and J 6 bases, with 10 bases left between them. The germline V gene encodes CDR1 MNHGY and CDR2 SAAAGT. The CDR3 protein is CASSYRGGSEAFF. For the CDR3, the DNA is TGTGCCAGCAGTTACAGGGGAGGATCTGAAGCTTTCTTT.

The CDR3 DNA sequence: TGTGCCACCAGTCTGACCGGGACAGGGGACGGCTACACCTTC. Amino acids: CATSLTGTGDGYTF. This chain uses TRBV15 with TRBJ1-2; the match to TRBD1 covers 10 bases. The CDR3 contains 14 residues. V lost 6 bases, J lost 8 bases, and 9 bases stayed unmatched. Germline-derived CDR1 and CDR2 are LNHNV and YYDKDF (reference sequence).

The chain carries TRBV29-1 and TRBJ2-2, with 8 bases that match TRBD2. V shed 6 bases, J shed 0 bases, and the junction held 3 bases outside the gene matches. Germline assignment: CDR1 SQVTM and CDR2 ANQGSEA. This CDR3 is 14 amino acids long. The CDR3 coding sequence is TGCAGCGTCGCGGGACTAGCGAACACCGGGGAGCTGTTTTTT. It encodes CSVAGLANTGELFF.

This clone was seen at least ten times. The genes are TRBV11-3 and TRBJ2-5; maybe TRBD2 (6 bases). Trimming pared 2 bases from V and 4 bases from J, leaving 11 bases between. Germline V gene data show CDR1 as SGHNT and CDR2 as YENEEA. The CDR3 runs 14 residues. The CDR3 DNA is TGTGCCAGCAGCTTATTGGTGGGGGGAGAGACCCAGTACTTC. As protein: CASSLLVGGETQYF.

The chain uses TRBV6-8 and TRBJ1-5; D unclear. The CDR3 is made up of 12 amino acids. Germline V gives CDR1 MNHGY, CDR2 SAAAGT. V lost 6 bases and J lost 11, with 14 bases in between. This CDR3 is CASSPNVGTQHF. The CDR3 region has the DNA TGTGCCAGCAGCCCCAACGTGGGAACCCAGCATTTT.

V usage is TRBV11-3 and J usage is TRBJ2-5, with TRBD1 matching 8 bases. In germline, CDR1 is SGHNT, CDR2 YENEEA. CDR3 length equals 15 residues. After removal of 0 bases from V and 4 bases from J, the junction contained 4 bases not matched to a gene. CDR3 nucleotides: TGTGCCAGCAGCTTAGAGCCGGACAGGGTAGAGACCCAGTACTTC. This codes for CASSLEPDRVETQYF.

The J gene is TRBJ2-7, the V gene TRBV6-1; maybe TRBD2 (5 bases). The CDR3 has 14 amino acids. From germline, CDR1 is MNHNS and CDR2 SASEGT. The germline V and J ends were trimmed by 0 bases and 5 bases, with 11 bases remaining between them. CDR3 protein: CASSEAEEDHEQYF. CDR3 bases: TGTGCCAGCAGTGAAGCGGAGGAGGACCACGAGCAGTACTTC.

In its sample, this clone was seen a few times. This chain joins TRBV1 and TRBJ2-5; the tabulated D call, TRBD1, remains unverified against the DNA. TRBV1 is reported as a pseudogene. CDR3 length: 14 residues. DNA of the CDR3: TGCGCCAGCAGCCGCACAGGGGGCGGAGAGACCCAGTACTTC. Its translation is CASSRTGGGETQYF.

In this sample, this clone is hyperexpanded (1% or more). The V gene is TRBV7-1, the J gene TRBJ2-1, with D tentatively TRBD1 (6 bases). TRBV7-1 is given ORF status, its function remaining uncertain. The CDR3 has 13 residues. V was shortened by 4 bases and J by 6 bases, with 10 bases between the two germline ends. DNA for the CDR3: TGTGCCAGCAGCTTAGGACAGATCAATGAGCAGTTCTTC. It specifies CASSLGQINEQFF.

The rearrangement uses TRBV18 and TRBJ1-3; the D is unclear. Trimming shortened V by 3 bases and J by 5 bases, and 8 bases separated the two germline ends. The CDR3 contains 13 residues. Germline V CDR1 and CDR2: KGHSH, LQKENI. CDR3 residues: CASSPGSRNTIYF. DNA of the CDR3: TGTGCCAGCTCACCGGGGTCCAGAAACACCATATATTTT.

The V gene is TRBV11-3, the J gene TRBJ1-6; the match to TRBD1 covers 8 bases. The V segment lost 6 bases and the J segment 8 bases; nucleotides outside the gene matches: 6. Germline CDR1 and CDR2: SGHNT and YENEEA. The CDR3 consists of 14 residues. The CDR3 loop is CASSWTGRDSPLHF. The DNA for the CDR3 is TGTGCCAGCAGTTGGACAGGGAGGGATTCACCCCTCCACTTT.

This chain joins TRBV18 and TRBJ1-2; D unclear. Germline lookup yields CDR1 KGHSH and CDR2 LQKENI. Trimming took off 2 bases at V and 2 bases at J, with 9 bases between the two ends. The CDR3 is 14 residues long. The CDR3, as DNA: TGTGCCAGCTCACCATACATAACGAACTATGGCTACACCTTC. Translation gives CASSPYITNYGYTF.

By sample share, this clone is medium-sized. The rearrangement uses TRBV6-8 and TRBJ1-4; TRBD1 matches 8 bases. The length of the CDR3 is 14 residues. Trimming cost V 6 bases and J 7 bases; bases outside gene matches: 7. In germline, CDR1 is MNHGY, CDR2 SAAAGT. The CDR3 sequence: CASRPTGGSEKLFF. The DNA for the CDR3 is TGTGCCAGCAGACCCACAGGGGGAAGTGAAAAACTGTTTTTT.

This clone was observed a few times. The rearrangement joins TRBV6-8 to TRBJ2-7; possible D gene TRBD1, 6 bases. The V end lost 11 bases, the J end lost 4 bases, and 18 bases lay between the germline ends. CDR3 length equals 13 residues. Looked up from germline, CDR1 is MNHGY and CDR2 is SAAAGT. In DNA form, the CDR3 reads TGTGCCGCAAACAGGGTAGGGGAATACGAGCAGTACTTC. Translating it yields CAANRVGEYEQYF.

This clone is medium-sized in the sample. In DNA form, the CDR3 reads TGTGCCAGCAGACCCGGACAGGGCCGAGGTGGCTACACCTTC. This gives the protein CASRPGQGRGGYTF. The chain employs TRBV6-8 and TRBJ1-2, with TRBD1 matching 8 bases. Germline-derived CDR1 and CDR2 are MNHGY and SAAAGT. Trimming removed 6 bases from V and 7 bases from J; junction bases left unmatched: 10. This CDR3 is built from 14 residues.

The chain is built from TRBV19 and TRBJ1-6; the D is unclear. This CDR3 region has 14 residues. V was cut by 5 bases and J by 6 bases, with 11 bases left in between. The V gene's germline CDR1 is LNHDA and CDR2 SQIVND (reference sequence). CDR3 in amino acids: CASSDLGFNSPLHF. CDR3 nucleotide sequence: TGTGCCAGTAGTGACCTAGGTTTTAATTCACCCCTCCACTTT.

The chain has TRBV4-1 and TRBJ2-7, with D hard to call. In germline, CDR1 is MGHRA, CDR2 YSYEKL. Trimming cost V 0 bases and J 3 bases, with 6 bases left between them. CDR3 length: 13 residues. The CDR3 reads CASSQDLIYEQYF. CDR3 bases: TGCGCCAGCAGCCAAGACCTCATCTACGAGCAGTACTTC.

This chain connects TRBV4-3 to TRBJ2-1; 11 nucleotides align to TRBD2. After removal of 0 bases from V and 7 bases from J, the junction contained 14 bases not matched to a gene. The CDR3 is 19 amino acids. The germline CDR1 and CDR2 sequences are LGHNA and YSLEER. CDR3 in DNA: TGCGCCAGCAGCCAAGATCCCTCCCTCACTAGCGGGGGCCGTAATGAGCAGTTCTTC. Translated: CASSQDPSLTSGGRNEQFF.

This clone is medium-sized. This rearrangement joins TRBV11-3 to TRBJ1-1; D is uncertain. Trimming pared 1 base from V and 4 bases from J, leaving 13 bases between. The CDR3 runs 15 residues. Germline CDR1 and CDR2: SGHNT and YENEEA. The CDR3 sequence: CASSLGAREATEAFF. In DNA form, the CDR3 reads TGTGCCAGCAGCTTAGGAGCCCGGGAGGCCACTGAAGCTTTCTTT.

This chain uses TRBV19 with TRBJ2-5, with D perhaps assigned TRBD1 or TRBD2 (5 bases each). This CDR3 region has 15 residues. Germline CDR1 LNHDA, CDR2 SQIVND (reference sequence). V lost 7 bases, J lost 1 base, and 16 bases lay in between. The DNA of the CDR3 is TGTGCCAGTACCCCTACGGCCGGGACCCAAGAGACCCAGTACTTC. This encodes CASTPTAGTQETQYF.

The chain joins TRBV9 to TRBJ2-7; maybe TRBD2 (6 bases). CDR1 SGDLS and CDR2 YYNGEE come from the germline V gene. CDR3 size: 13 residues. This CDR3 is CASGLDNSYEQYF. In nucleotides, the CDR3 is TGTGCGAGCGGGCTTGACAACTCCTACGAGCAGTACTTC.